The 9 T cell receptor beta chains below were found in one sample sequenced in a study of T cell repertoires in cytomegalovirus infection. TCRdb re-called the reads through MiXCR, storing one row per CDR3 protein. This table holds about 46,000 distinct CDR3 sequences, 20% to 25% found once. These TCRs are of unknown antigen specificity. Sequenced sample: PBMCs, sequenced either directly or after in vitro stimulation (not recorded which). The receptors originated from a human donor in good health (CMV status not recorded). Some clones in this sample may be carry-over from other donors' samples.

CDR3 sequence (DNA): TGTGCCATCAGTCGTGGACAGCCTTACGAGCAGTACTTC. It yields the protein CAISRGQPYEQYF. The J gene is TRBJ2-7, the V gene TRBV10-3, with D possibly matching TRBD1 (6 bases). The CDR3 sequence is 13 residues long. V lost 5 bases and J 4 bases, leaving 12 bases between the germline ends. Per germline, CDR1 ENHRY and CDR2 SYGVKD.

About this clonotype: No conserved phenylalanine or tryptophan ends this CDR3, so it is likely a read error. The chain's CDR3 is CASTTIVGPFNEQFY. CDR3 DNA: TGTGCCAGCACCACTATAGTGGGGCCGTTCAATGAGCAGTTCTAC. The chain links TRBV7-9 to TRBJ2-1; D perhaps matches TRBD1 (5 bases). Germline V CDR1 and CDR2: SEHNR, FQNEAQ (reference sequence). CDR3 length: 15 residues. V gave up 7 bases and J gave up 6 bases, with 19 bases separating them.

This clonotype was seen at least ten times. The J gene is TRBJ2-3, the V gene TRBV7-8; 7 nucleotides match TRBD2. Germline V lookup: CDR1 SGHVS, CDR2 FQNEAQ. V was clipped by 2 bases and J by 6 bases; unmatched bases: 8. The CDR3 spans 15 residues. The CDR3 protein is CASSLRGGSVDTQYF. The CDR3 nucleotides read TGTGCCAGCAGCTTAAGGGGAGGGTCTGTGGATACGCAGTATTTT.

This sequence joins TRBV20-1 and TRBJ2-5; maybe TRBD2 (5 bases). Germline V lookup: CDR1 DFQATT, CDR2 SNEGSKA (reference sequence). V was shortened by 1 base and J by 4 bases, with 16 bases between the two germline ends. The CDR3 is made up of 15 amino acids. CDR3 loop: CSARGGLASGETQYF. CDR3 nucleotides: TGCAGTGCTAGAGGAGGGCTAGCAAGTGGAGAGACCCAGTACTTC.

The CDR3 sequence: CASSIAPTSGRPYNEQFF. CDR3 DNA: TGTGCCAGTAGTATAGCCCCGACTAGCGGGAGACCCTACAATGAGCAGTTCTTC. V is TRBV19 and J is TRBJ2-1; 12 bases are a match to TRBD2. The CDR3 runs 18 residues. The V segment lost 1 base and the J segment 2 bases; nucleotides outside the gene matches: 6. Germline V gives CDR1 LNHDA, CDR2 SQIVND (reference sequence).

This clonotype turned up a few times. V usage is TRBV5-5 and J usage is TRBJ2-7; maybe TRBD2 (6 bases). CDR1 SGHKS and CDR2 YYEKEE come from the germline V gene (reference sequence). The CDR3 is made up of 15 amino acids. V was pared by 0 bases and J by 4 bases, with 14 bases between. The CDR3 DNA reads TGTGCCAGCAGCTTGGGTAGCGGAGGTGGGTACGAGCAGTACTTC. It yields the protein CASSLGSGGGYEQYF.

This clonotype has at least ten counts. V gene TRBV7-2 combines with J gene TRBJ2-6; D uncertain. Germline V gives CDR1 SGHTA, CDR2 FQGNSA. V lost 2 bases, J lost 1 base, and 12 bases lay in between. The CDR3 loop spans 17 amino acids. The CDR3 bases are TGTGCCAGCAGCTTACGTGGCCGCCTATCTGGGGCCAACGTCCTGACTTTC. This gives the protein CASSLRGRLSGANVLTF.

Points on this clonotype: The junction departs from germline at one end; a sequencing error may be responsible. The chain couples TRBV2 to TRBJ2-3; D is ambiguous. CDR1 is SNHLY and CDR2 is FYNNEI in the germline V gene. This CDR3 comprises 12 residues. CDR3 sequence: CASSAWSDTRYF. For the CDR3, the DNA is TGTGCCAGCAGTGCGTGGTCGGATACGCGGTATTTC.

The chain links TRBV14 to TRBJ2-7, with TRBD1 matching 10 bases. Germline CDR1 SGHDN, CDR2 FVKESK. CDR3 length equals 12 residues. V lost 9 bases, J lost 7 bases, and 6 bases stayed unmatched. The CDR3 sequence is CASSWDRGEQYF. DNA of the CDR3: TGTGCCAGTTCTTGGGACAGGGGTGAGCAGTACTTC. The entire variable domain, with the rest obtained from reference TRBV14 and TRBJ2-7, is as follows: EAGVTQFPSHSVIEKGQTVTLRCDPISGHDNLYWYRRVMGKEIKFLLHFVKESKQDESGMPNNRFLAERTGGTYSTLKVQPAELEDSGVYFCASSWDRGEQYFGPGTRLTVT.